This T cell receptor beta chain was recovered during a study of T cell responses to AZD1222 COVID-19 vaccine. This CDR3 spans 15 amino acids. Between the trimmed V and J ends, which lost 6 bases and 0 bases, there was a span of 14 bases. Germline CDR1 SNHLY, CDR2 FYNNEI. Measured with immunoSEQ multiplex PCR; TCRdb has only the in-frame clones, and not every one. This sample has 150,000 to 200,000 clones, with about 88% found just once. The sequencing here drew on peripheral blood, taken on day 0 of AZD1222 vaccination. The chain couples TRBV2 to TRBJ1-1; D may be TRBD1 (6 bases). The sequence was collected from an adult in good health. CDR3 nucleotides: TGTGCCAGCAGCCCCAGACAGGACCTGAACACTGAAGCTTTCTTT. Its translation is CASSPRQDLNTEAFF.